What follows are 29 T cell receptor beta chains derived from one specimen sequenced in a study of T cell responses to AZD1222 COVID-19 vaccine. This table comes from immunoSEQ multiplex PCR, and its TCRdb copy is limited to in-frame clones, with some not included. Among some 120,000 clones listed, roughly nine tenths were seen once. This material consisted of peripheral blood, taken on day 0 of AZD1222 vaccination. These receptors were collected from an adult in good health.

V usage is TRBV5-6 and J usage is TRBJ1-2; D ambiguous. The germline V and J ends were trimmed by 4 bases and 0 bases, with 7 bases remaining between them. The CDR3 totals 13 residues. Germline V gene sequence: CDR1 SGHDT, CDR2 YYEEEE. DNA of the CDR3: TGTGCCAGCAGCAGGTCTTCTAACTATGGCTACACCTTC. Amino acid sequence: CASSRSSNYGYTF.

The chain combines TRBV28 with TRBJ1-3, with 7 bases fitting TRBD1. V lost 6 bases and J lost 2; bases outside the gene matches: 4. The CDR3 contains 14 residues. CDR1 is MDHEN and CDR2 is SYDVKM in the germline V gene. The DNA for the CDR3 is TGTGCCAGCAGAAGACAGGGAACTGGAAACACCATATATTTT. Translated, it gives CASRRQGTGNTIYF.

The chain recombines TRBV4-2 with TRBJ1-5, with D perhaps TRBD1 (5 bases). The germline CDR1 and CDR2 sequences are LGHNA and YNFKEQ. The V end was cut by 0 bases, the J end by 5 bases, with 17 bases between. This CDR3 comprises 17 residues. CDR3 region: CASSQDPWEGLYQPQHF. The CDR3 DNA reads TGTGCCAGCAGCCAAGACCCATGGGAGGGGCTGTATCAGCCCCAGCATTTT.

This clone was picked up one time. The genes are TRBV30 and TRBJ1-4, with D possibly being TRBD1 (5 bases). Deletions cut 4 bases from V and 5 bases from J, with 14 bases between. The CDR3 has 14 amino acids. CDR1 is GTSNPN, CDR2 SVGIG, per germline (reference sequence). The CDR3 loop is CAWTPQGRNEKLFF. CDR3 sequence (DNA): TGTGCCTGGACTCCCCAGGGCAGAAATGAAAAACTGTTTTTT.

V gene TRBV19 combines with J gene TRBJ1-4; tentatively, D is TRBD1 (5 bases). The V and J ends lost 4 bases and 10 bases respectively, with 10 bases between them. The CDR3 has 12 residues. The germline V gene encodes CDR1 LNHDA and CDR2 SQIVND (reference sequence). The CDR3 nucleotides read TGTGCCAGTAGTACCCAAAGGGGAAAACTGTTTTTT. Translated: CASSTQRGKLFF.

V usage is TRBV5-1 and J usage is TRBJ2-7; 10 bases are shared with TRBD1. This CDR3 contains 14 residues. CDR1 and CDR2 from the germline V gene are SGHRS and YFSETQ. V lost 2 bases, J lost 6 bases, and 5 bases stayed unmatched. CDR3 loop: CASSFGRTGGEQYF. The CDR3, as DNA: TGCGCCAGCAGCTTCGGACGGACAGGGGGCGAGCAGTACTTC.

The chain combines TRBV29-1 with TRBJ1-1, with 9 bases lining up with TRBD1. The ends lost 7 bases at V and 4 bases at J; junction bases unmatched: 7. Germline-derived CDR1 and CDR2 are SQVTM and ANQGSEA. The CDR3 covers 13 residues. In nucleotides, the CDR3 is TGCAGCGCAACGGGACAGGGCTTCACTGAAGCTTTCTTT. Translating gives CSATGQGFTEAFF.

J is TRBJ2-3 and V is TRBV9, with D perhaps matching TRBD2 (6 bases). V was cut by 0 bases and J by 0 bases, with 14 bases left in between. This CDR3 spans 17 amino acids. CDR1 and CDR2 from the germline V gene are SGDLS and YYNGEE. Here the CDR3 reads CASSVGVGGTSTDTQYF. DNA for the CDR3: TGTGCCAGCAGCGTAGGGGTGGGGGGAACTAGCACAGATACGCAGTATTTT.

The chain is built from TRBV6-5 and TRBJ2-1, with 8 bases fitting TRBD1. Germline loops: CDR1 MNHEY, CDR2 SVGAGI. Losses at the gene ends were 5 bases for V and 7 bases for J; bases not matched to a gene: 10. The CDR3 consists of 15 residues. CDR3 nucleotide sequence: TGTGCCAGCAGTCACGGGACAGGAGAGGGGAATGAGCAGTTCTTC. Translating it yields CASSHGTGEGNEQFF.

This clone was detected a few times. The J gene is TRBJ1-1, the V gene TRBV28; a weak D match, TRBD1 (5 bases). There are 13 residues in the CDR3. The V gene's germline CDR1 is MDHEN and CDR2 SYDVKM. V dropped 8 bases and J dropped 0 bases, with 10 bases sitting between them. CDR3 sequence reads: CASWGLLNTEAFF. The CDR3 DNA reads TGTGCCAGCTGGGGCCTCTTGAACACTGAAGCTTTCTTT.

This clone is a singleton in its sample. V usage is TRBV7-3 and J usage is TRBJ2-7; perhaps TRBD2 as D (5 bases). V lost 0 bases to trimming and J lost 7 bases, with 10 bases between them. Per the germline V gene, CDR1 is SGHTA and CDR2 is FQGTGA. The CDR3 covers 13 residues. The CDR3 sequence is CASSLTRGREQYF. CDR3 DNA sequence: TGTGCCAGCAGCTTAACACGGGGTAGAGAGCAGTACTTC.

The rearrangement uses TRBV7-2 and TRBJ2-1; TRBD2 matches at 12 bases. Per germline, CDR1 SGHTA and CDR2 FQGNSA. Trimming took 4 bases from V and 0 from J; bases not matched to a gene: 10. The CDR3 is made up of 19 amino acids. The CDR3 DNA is TGTGCCAGCAGCTCACTCGGGTGGACTAGCGGGACCTCCTACAATGAGCAGTTCTTC. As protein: CASSSLGWTSGTSYNEQFF.

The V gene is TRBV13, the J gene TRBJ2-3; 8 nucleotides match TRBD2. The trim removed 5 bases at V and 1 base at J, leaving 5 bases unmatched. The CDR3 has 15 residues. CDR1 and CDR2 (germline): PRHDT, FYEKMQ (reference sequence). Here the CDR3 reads CASSVLLAGTDTQYF. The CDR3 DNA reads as TGTGCCAGCAGCGTACTACTAGCGGGCACAGATACGCAGTATTTT.

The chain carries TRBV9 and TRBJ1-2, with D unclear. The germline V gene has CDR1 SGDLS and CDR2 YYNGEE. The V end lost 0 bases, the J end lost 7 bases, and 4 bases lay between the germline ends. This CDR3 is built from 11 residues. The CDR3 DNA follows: TGTGCCAGCAGCGTAGGCGGTGGCTACACCTTC. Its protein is CASSVGGGYTF.

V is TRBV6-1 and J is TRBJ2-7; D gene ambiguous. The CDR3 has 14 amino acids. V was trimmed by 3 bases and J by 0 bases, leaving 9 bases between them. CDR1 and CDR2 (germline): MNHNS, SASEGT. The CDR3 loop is CASSDHDLSYEQYF. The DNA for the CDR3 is TGTGCCAGCAGTGACCACGACCTCTCCTACGAGCAGTACTTC.

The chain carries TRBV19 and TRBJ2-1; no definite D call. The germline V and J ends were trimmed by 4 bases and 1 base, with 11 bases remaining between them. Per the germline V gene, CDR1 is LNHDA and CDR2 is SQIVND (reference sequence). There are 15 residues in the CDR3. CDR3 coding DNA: TGTGCCAGTAGTACTGCGTCTGGATCCTACAATGAGCAGTTCTTC. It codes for CASSTASGSYNEQFF.

In nucleotides, the CDR3 is TGCGCCAGCAGCTCGGGGACAGCTCTAGCCTATGGCTACACCTTC. This translates into CASSSGTALAYGYTF. The V gene is TRBV5-1, the J gene TRBJ1-2; TRBD1 agrees at 7 bases. From germline, CDR1 is SGHRS and CDR2 YFSETQ. The CDR3 contains 15 residues. V dropped 3 bases and J dropped 4; count of bases not matched to a gene: 9.

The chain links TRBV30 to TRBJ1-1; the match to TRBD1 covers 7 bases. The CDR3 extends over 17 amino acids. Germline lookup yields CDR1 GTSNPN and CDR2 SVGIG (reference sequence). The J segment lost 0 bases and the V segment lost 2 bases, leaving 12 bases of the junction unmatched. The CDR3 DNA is TGTGCCTGGAGTAGGGGGCGGGCGAGAATTATGAACACTGAAGCTTTCTTT. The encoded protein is CAWSRGRARIMNTEAFF.

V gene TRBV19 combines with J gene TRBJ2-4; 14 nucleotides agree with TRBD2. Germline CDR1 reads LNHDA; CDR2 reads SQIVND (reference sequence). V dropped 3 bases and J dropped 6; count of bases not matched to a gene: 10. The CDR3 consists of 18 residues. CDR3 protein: CASSISSGLAGGLNIQYF. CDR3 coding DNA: TGTGCCAGTAGTATCTCCTCCGGACTAGCGGGGGGTCTAAACATTCAGTACTTC.

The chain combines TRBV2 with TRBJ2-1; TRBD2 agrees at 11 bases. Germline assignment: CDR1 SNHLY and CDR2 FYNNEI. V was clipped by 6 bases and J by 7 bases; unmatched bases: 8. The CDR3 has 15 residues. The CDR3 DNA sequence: TGTGCCAGCAGGGTACTAGCGGGGGTGGTGAATGAGCAGTTCTTC. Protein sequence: CASRVLAGVVNEQFF.

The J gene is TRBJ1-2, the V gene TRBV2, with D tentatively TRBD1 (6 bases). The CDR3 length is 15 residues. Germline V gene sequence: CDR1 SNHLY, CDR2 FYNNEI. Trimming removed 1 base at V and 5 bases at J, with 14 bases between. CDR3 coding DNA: TGTGCCAGCAGTGAAGAGAATCAGGGGCCTTATGGCTACACCTTC. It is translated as CASSEENQGPYGYTF.

The CDR3 region has the DNA TGTGCCAGTAGTATGGCCCAAGGACCCTCTGGTGGGAATTCACCCCTCCACTTT. It is translated as CASSMAQGPSGGNSPLHF. This chain uses TRBV19 with TRBJ1-6; the D is unclear. CDR1 is LNHDA, CDR2 SQIVND, per germline (reference sequence). With 3 bases removed from V and 7 bases from J, the gap between germline ends came to 22 bases. The CDR3 spans 18 residues.

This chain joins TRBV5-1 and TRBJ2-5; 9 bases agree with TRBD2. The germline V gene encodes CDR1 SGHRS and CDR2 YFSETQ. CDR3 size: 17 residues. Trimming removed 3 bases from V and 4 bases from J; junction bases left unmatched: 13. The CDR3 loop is CASSWGGVAGVGETQYF. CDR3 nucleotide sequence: TGCGCCAGCAGCTGGGGTGGGGTAGCGGGAGTAGGAGAGACCCAGTACTTC.

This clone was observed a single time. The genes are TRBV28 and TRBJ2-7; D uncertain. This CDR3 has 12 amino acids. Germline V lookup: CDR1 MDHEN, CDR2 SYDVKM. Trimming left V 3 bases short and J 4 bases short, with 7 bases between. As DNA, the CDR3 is TGTGCCAGCAGTTTTGCCGCTTACGAGCAGTACTTC. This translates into CASSFAAYEQYF. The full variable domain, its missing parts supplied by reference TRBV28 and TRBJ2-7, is DVKVTQSSRYLVKRTGEKVFLECVQDMDHENMFWYRQDPGLGLRLIYFSYDVKMKEKGDIPEGYSVSREKKERFSLILESASTNQTSMYLCASSFAAYEQYFGPGTRLTVT.

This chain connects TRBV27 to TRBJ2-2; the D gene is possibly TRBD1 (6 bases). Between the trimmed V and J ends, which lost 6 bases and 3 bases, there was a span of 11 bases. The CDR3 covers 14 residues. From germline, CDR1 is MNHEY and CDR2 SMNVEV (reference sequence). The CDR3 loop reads CASRQGQDTGELFF. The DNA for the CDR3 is TGTGCCAGCAGACAGGGTCAAGACACCGGGGAGCTGTTTTTT.

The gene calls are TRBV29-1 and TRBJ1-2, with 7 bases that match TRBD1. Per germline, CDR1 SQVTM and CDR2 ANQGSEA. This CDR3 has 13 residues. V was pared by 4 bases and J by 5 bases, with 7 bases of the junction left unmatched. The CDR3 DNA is TGCAGCGTTGTAACAGGGGATTTGTATGGCTACACCTTC. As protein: CSVVTGDLYGYTF.

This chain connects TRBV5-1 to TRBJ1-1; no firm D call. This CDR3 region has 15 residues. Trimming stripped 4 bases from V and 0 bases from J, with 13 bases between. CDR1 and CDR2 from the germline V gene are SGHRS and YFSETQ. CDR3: CASSRIGGLNTEAFF. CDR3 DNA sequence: TGCGCCAGCAGCCGTATAGGAGGTTTGAACACTGAAGCTTTCTTT.

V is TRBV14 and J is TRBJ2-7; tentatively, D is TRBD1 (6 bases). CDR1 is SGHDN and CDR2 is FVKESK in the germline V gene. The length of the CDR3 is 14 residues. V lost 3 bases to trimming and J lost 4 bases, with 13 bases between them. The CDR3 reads CASSQGRGGYEQYF. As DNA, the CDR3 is TGTGCCAGCAGCCAGGGGAGAGGGGGTTACGAGCAGTACTTC.

In DNA, the CDR3 is TGTGCCAGCAGCGTAGGTGGGGGGAATCAGCCCCAGCATTTT. It translates to CASSVGGGNQPQHF. This chain connects TRBV9 to TRBJ1-5; tentative D call: TRBD1 (5 bases). Trimming removed 0 bases from V and 4 bases from J, with 8 bases in between. From germline, CDR1 is SGDLS and CDR2 YYNGEE. The CDR3 length is 14 residues.